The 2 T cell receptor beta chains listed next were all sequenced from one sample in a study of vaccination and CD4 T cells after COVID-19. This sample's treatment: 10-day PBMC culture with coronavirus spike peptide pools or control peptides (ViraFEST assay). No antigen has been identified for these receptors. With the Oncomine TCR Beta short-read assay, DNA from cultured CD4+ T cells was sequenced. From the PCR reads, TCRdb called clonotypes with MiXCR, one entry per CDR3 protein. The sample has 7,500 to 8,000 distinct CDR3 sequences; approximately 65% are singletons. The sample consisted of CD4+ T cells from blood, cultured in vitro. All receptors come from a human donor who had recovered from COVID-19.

CDR3 coding DNA: TGTGCCAGCAGCTCGGGTCTCTGGGGCTACACCTTC. Translation: CASSSGLWGYTF. J is TRBJ1-2 and V is TRBV11-3; D uncertain. This CDR3 is built from 12 residues. The germline V gene has CDR1 SGHNT and CDR2 YENEEA. The ends were cut back, 4 bases at V and 8 bases at J, with 11 bases in the middle.

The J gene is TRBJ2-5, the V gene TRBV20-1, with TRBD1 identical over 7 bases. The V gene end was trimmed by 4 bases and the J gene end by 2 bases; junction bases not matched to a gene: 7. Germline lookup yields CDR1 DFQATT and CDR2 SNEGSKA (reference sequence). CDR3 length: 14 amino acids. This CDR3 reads CSANRDRDQETQYF. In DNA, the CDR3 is TGCAGTGCTAACCGGGACAGAGATCAAGAGACCCAGTACTTC.